Included here is one T cell receptor beta chain sequence, with context. Its cognate antigen is unknown. Other DNA sequences from this sample encode an identical CDR3 as well. Stimulation used around 10 ug/mL lysate from CMV-infected fibroblasts. Responding CD4+ T cells were sorted by upregulation of both CD40 ligand and CD69. Anti-CD28/CD49d costimulation, CD40-blocking antibody and enfuvirtide were given to CD8-depleted PBMCs for 15 to 20 hours. The data originate from a study of persistence of HIV-infected CD4 T cells. Looking at the study overall: A couple of participants gave one leukapheresis sample; others gave up to about 200 mL blood repeatedly.

Germline V CDR1 and CDR2: SGHRS, YFSETQ. Deletions cut 4 bases from V and 1 base from J, with 11 bases between. This CDR3 comprises 14 residues. Whole-study results and caveats: Antigen-responding cells were enriched for degenerate expanded CDR3beta sequences. Compared with CD3/CD28-stimulated cells, CMV- and Gag-responding cells showed lower TCRbeta richness.

The immunoSEQ assay was version 4, run in survey mode. The table came from immunoSEQ multiplex PCR; TCRdb's copy has only in-frame clones and leaves some out. Seen here are just under 20,000 clones, around 78% observed once, and the top ten hold almost 7%. This specimen consisted of CD4+ T cells sorted from PBMCs after roughly 17-hour stimulation, obtained from a patient who received antiretroviral therapy. The chain uses TRBV5-1 and TRBJ1-1; D may be TRBD1 (5 bases). This clonotype was obtained from an adult man with HIV who was CMV-seropositive. CDR3 protein: CASSPIDRNTEAFF. The CDR3 nucleotides read TGCGCCAGCAGCCCTATCGACAGGAACACTGAAGCTTTCTTT.